One sample yielded the 18 T cell receptor beta chains listed below, sequenced in a study of T cell changes during pregnancy in multiple sclerosis. Using immunoSEQ multiplex PCR, the repertoire was profiled, and TCRdb retains in-frame clones only, with some absent. The repertoire holds around 68,000 clones, with around 92% as singletons. The material sequenced was peripheral blood, taken after pregnancy. The receptors come from a female donor in good health, enrolled as a control in a pregnancy study.

This chain uses TRBV30 with TRBJ2-1; D is ambiguous. Trimming took off 4 bases at V and 4 bases at J, with 11 bases between the two ends. Looked up from germline, CDR1 is GTSNPN and CDR2 is SVGIG (reference sequence). The CDR3 length is 13 residues. In DNA form, the CDR3 reads TGTGCCTGGACCTACTCATTTTACAATGAGCAGTTCTTC. This gives the protein CAWTYSFYNEQFF.

The J gene is TRBJ2-1, the V gene TRBV5-1; 11 nucleotides agree with TRBD2. The ends lost 4 bases at V and 7 bases at J; junction bases unmatched: 7. Germline V CDR1 and CDR2: SGHRS, YFSETQ. The CDR3 spans 15 residues. The CDR3 spells CASSLLAGGLNEQFF. CDR3 DNA: TGCGCCAGCAGCCTGTTAGCGGGGGGGCTGAATGAGCAGTTCTTC.

The V gene is TRBV10-3, the J gene TRBJ2-1; D possibly corresponds to TRBD1 (6 bases). Germline V gene data show CDR1 as ENHRY and CDR2 as SYGVKD. CDR3 length equals 15 residues. The V end lost 2 bases, the J end lost 1 base, and 9 bases lay between the germline ends. CDR3 region: CAISEEGQSYNEQFF. The DNA for the CDR3 is TGTGCCATCAGTGAGGAGGGACAATCCTACAATGAGCAGTTCTTC.

The chain links TRBV7-8 to TRBJ1-2; TRBD1 matches at 8 bases. CDR1 SGHVS and CDR2 FQNEAQ come from the germline V gene. The CDR3 extends over 13 amino acids. V was pared by 6 bases and J by 8 bases, with 8 bases of the junction left unmatched. The CDR3, as DNA: TGTGCCAGCAGTTACAGGACAGGGCAAGGCTACACCTTC. This sequence encodes CASSYRTGQGYTF.

The J gene is TRBJ1-5, the V gene TRBV30; TRBD1 matches at 7 bases. Unmatched junction bases numbered 1, after V lost 6 bases and J lost 2 bases. CDR3 length equals 12 residues. Germline values: CDR1 GTSNPN, CDR2 SVGIG (reference sequence). The CDR3 DNA is TGTGCCTGTGGGACAGGCAATCAGCCCCAGCATTTT. It codes for CACGTGNQPQHF.

The chain couples TRBV4-3 to TRBJ2-7; possibly TRBD2 for D (6 bases). V lost 4 bases, J lost 2 bases, and 24 bases lay in between. The CDR3 extends over 18 amino acids. Germline CDR1 LGHNA, CDR2 YSLEER. The CDR3 loop is CASSRGQSGGASAYEQYF. For the CDR3, the DNA is TGCGCCAGCAGCCGAGGCCAGTCAGGCGGGGCGAGCGCCTACGAGCAGTACTTC.

There are a few counts of this clone. In DNA, the CDR3 is TGCGCCAGCAGCCAAGATCAACATATGAACACTGAAGCTTTCTTT. It is translated as CASSQDQHMNTEAFF. The chain uses TRBV4-3 and TRBJ1-1; D ambiguous. Germline V gene sequence: CDR1 LGHNA, CDR2 YSLEER. The length of the CDR3 is 15 residues. V was clipped by 0 bases and J by 0 bases, with 8 bases between them.

This clone was recorded a few times. J is TRBJ2-2 and V is TRBV7-3, with 8 bases fitting TRBD1. The CDR3 spans 16 residues. J gave up 0 bases and V 5 bases, and 5 bases lay outside the gene matches. Germline-derived CDR1 and CDR2 are SGHTA and FQGTGA. CDR3 DNA: TGTGCCAGCAGCCCTAGGGGACAGGCGAACACCGGGGAGCTGTTTTTT. As protein: CASSPRGQANTGELFF.

This clone was seen once. The genes are TRBV7-6 and TRBJ1-4; 7 nucleotides match TRBD1. Germline CDR1 SGHVS, CDR2 FNYEAQ. V lost 5 bases to trimming and J lost 4 bases; unmatched junction nucleotides: 13. The CDR3 is 17 amino acids. CDR3 coding DNA: TGTGCCAGCAGCCGGCGGTCGACGACAGGGATTAATGAAAAACTGTTTTTT. Translation: CASSRRSTTGINEKLFF.

The chain combines TRBV29-1 with TRBJ2-7; D might be TRBD1 (5 bases). Germline CDR1 is SQVTM and CDR2 is ANQGSEA. Trimming shortened V by 1 base and J by 2 bases, and 15 bases separated the two germline ends. The CDR3 is made up of 15 amino acids. The CDR3: CSVEVVTGHPYEQYF. The CDR3 DNA sequence: TGCAGCGTTGAAGTTGTTACAGGCCACCCCTACGAGCAGTACTTC.

V gene TRBV7-3 combines with J gene TRBJ1-2, with D perhaps matching TRBD1 (6 bases). CDR3 size: 13 residues. V was shortened by 2 bases and J by 6 bases, with 10 bases between the two germline ends. CDR1 is SGHTA, CDR2 FQGTGA, per germline. Written as DNA, the CDR3 is TGTGCCAGCAGCTTATCAGGGGTAGATGGCTACACCTTC. It codes for CASSLSGVDGYTF.

The genes are TRBV19 and TRBJ2-7; possible D gene TRBD2, 6 bases. CDR3 length: 15 amino acids. The germline V gene has CDR1 LNHDA and CDR2 SQIVND (reference sequence). V lost 4 bases to trimming and J lost 1 base, with 14 bases between them. The CDR3 DNA follows: TGTGCCAGTAGTAGTTTACAGGAGGGTTCCTACGAGCAGTACTTC. The encoded protein is CASSSLQEGSYEQYF.

This chain uses TRBV19 with TRBJ2-3, with 13 nucleotides matching TRBD2. The CDR3 is made up of 16 amino acids. Per the germline V gene, CDR1 is LNHDA and CDR2 is SQIVND (reference sequence). The trim removed 6 bases at V and 2 bases at J, leaving 5 bases unmatched. The CDR3 loop is CASSRGTSGDTDTQYF. The CDR3 nucleotides read TGTGCCAGTAGCCGAGGGACTAGCGGGGACACAGATACGCAGTATTTT.

The chain combines TRBV5-1 with TRBJ1-4; D is uncertain. Trimming took off 4 bases at V and 5 bases at J, with 15 bases between the two ends. Looked up from germline, CDR1 is SGHRS and CDR2 is YFSETQ. The CDR3 has 15 residues. The CDR3: CASSPNTGSNEKLFF. The DNA for the CDR3 is TGCGCCAGCAGCCCCAACACCGGGTCCAATGAAAAACTGTTTTTT. Full variable domain (missing parts from reference TRBV5-1 and TRBJ1-4): KAGVTQTPRYLIKTRGQQVTLSCSPISGHRSVSWYQQTPGQGLQFLFEYFSETQRNKGNFPGRFSGRQFSNSRSEMNVSTLELGDSALYLCASSPNTGSNEKLFFGSGTQLSVL.

The J gene is TRBJ2-5, the V gene TRBV15; no definite D call. Trimming removed 1 base at V and 6 bases at J, with 6 bases between. Germline values: CDR1 LNHNV, CDR2 YYDKDF (reference sequence). CDR3 size: 12 residues. The CDR3 bases are TGTGCCACCAGCAGAGTAGCAAAGACCCAGTACTTC. Its protein is CATSRVAKTQYF. The entire variable domain, with the rest obtained from reference TRBV15 and TRBJ2-5, is as follows: DAMVIQNPRYQVTQFGKPVTLSCSQTLNHNVMYWYQQKSSQAPKLLFHYYDKDFNNEADTPDNFQSRRPNTSFCFLDIRSPGLGDTAMYLCATSRVAKTQYFGPGTRLLVL.

CDR3 in DNA: TGTGCCAGCAGCTTACTCCTCCCCTCACTTCTCACCAACAATGAGCAGTTCTTC. Translating it yields CASSLLLPSLLTNNEQFF. The chain carries TRBV7-2 and TRBJ2-1; D is unresolved. Germline loops: CDR1 SGHTA, CDR2 FQGNSA. V was trimmed by 2 bases and J by 5 bases, leaving 22 bases between them. The CDR3 consists of 18 residues.

The rearrangement links TRBV7-2 to TRBJ2-7, with D maybe TRBD2 (5 bases). The CDR3 sequence is 16 residues long. V was shortened by 5 bases and J by 0 bases, with 17 bases between the two germline ends. The germline CDR1 and CDR2 sequences are SGHTA and FQGNSA. CDR3 amino acids: CASSPRRSGSSYEQYF. The DNA of the CDR3 is TGTGCCAGCAGCCCGAGAAGAAGCGGAAGCTCCTACGAGCAGTACTTC.

The chain links TRBV2 to TRBJ1-4; D is possibly TRBD1 (5 bases). Germline V gives CDR1 SNHLY, CDR2 FYNNEI. V shed 5 bases and J shed 8 bases, with 15 bases lying between them. There are 14 residues in the CDR3. CDR3 bases: TGTGCCAGCAGTCCCGTACCCGGGGGGGAAAAACTGTTTTTT. It encodes CASSPVPGGEKLFF.